Below are 17 T cell receptor beta chains sequenced from a single sample in a study of human T cells and chemical hapten exposure. Specified time point: patch test 3, about 24 weeks after DPC sensitization. The treatment is: therapeutic diphenylcyclopropenone sensitization with weekly scalp DPC. TCRdb re-called the RACE reads through MiXCR, storing one row per CDR3 protein. Of 97,000 or so distinct CDR3 sequences in the sample, less than 35% were seen once. The sequencing used whole blood, collected in connection with sensitization to the hapten diphenylcyclopropenone (DPC). The origin of the receptors is a man aged 35-49 years with alopecia areata. Some clones in this sample may be carry-over from other donors' samples.

CDR3 nucleotides: TGCGCCAGCAGCTGGGGACAGGGGGGCTATAATTCACCCCTCCACTTT. Amino acid sequence: CASSWGQGGYNSPLHF. The gene calls are TRBV5-1 and TRBJ1-6; 11 bases are shared with TRBD1. Per the germline V gene, CDR1 is SGHRS and CDR2 is YFSETQ. Trimming took 3 bases from V and 3 from J; bases not matched to a gene: 2. The CDR3 is made up of 16 amino acids.

This clonotype was seen just once. V is TRBV28 and J is TRBJ1-1, with no clear D. The V gene's germline CDR1 is MDHEN and CDR2 SYDVKM. V lost 8 bases to trimming and J lost 8 bases, with 15 bases between them. The CDR3 loop spans 12 amino acids. CDR3 protein: CASERPNLEAFF. Written as DNA, the CDR3 is TGTGCCAGCGAAAGACCGAACTTGGAAGCTTTCTTT.

This sequence joins TRBV6-1 and TRBJ1-1; D not resolved. The CDR3 runs to 14 residues. Trimming shortened V by 10 bases and J by 6 bases, and 21 bases separated the two germline ends. The germline V gene has CDR1 MNHNS and CDR2 SASEGT. The CDR3 DNA is TGTGCCACGCAACGGTGGAGTGGTAATCCTGAAGCTTTCTTT. Translating gives CATQRWSGNPEAFF.

The rearrangement uses TRBV27 and TRBJ2-4; 12 bases agree with TRBD2. V trimming: 8 bases; J trimming: 4 bases; junction bases outside the gene matches: 6. Germline V CDR1 and CDR2: MNHEY, SMNVEV (reference sequence). There are 15 residues in the CDR3. Here the CDR3 DNA reads TGTGCCAGCGAAGACGGACTAGCGGGAAAAAACATTCAGTACTTC. Amino acids: CASEDGLAGKNIQYF.

This clonotype was observed a few times. CDR3 region: CASSLAAGAYGYTF. The CDR3 DNA reads TGTGCCAGCAGCTTAGCGGCAGGGGCCTATGGCTACACCTTC. This chain joins TRBV7-9 and TRBJ1-2; perhaps TRBD1 as D (6 bases). There are 14 residues in the CDR3. Trimming removed 0 bases at V and 4 bases at J, with 9 bases between. CDR1 and CDR2 (germline): SEHNR, FQNEAQ (reference sequence).

This clonotype turned up a few times. This chain links TRBV20-1 with TRBJ2-4, with D possibly being TRBD1 (6 bases). CDR3 length: 15 amino acids. Germline loops: CDR1 DFQATT, CDR2 SNEGSKA (reference sequence). V was shortened by 5 bases and J by 0 bases, with 14 bases between the two germline ends. CDR3 DNA: TGCAGTGCTTTCCAGGGGCGCCTAGCCAAAAACATTCAGTACTTC. As protein: CSAFQGRLAKNIQYF.

This rearrangement joins TRBV25-1 to TRBJ2-7; D uncertain. The CDR3 is 16 amino acids. V shed 3 bases and J shed 0 bases, with 15 bases lying between them. CDR1 and CDR2 (germline): MGHDK, SYGVNS. This CDR3 is CASSDGVAASSYEQYF. CDR3 sequence (DNA): TGTGCCAGCAGTGACGGAGTAGCTGCAAGCTCCTACGAGCAGTACTTC.

This clonotype appeared a few times. The V and J genes are TRBV28 and TRBJ2-5; D might be TRBD1 (6 bases). This CDR3 is 12 amino acids long. The V end was cut by 11 bases, the J end by 1 base, with 11 bases between. CDR1 is MDHEN, CDR2 SYDVKM, per germline. CDR3 region: CASKTGQETQYF. CDR3 bases: TGTGCCTCCAAGACAGGCCAAGAGACCCAGTACTTC.

V gene TRBV7-8 combines with J gene TRBJ1-6, with 9 bases aligning to TRBD1. The V and J ends lost 5 bases and 7 bases, in that order; junction bases with no gene match: 15. The CDR3 spans 18 residues. Per germline, CDR1 SGHVS and CDR2 FQNEAQ. Here the CDR3 reads CASSQPQTGGLMNSPLHF. The DNA for the CDR3 is TGTGCCAGCAGCCAACCTCAGACAGGGGGGCTAATGAATTCACCCCTCCACTTT.

This clonotype was detected only a few times. CDR3 bases: TGTGCCAGCAGACCGGACAGGGCCGGAGGAAAACTGTTTTTT. Its protein is CASRPDRAGGKLFF. The chain combines TRBV27 with TRBJ1-4; 8 bases map to TRBD1. The trim removed 6 bases at V and 10 bases at J, leaving 10 bases unmatched. CDR1 is MNHEY, CDR2 SMNVEV, per germline (reference sequence). This CDR3 spans 14 amino acids.

This clonotype was detected only a few times. CDR3 sequence reads: CASSVTSTGTGELFF. The CDR3 bases are TGTGCCAGCAGCGTAACCTCGACAGGGACCGGGGAGCTGTTTTTT. The chain combines TRBV9 with TRBJ2-2, with TRBD1 matching 7 bases. With V trimmed by 1 base and J by 5 bases, 5 bases remained unmatched. Germline lookup yields CDR1 SGDLS and CDR2 YYNGEE. The CDR3 spans 15 residues.

This clonotype was picked up a small number of times. V usage is TRBV7-2 and J usage is TRBJ2-7, with D hard to call. The CDR3 spans 15 residues. Trimming removed 4 bases at V and 4 bases at J, with 17 bases between. From germline, CDR1 is SGHTA and CDR2 FQGNSA. In nucleotides, the CDR3 is TGTGCCAGCAGCTATCTCCCTGACTGTATGTACGAGCAGTACTTC. This codes for CASSYLPDCMYEQYF.

Concerning this clonotype: The junction departs from the called germline gene at one end, perhaps through a read error. The V and J genes are TRBV5-6 and TRBJ1-2; 8 bases align to TRBD1. Germline V gene data show CDR1 as SGHDT and CDR2 as YYEEEE. The CDR3 totals 13 residues. CDR3 bases: TGTGCCAGCAGCTTGGTCAGGGGGCATGGCGACACCTTC. Protein sequence: CASSLVRGHGDTF.

V usage is TRBV5-1 and J usage is TRBJ2-7, with 7 bases identical to TRBD1. CDR1 is SGHRS and CDR2 is YFSETQ in the germline V gene. J was trimmed by 5 bases and V by 4 bases; bases with no gene match: 3. The CDR3 has 12 residues. The CDR3 DNA is TGCGCCAGCAGCCTTGACAGGGACGAGCAGTACTTC. This codes for CASSLDRDEQYF. Using reference TRBV5-1 and TRBJ2-7 for the parts outside the CDR3, the full variable domain is KAGVTQTPRYLIKTRGQQVTLSCSPISGHRSVSWYQQTPGQGLQFLFEYFSETQRNKGNFPGRFSGRQFSNSRSEMNVSTLELGDSALYLCASSLDRDEQYFGPGTRLTVT.

There are a few counts of this clonotype. This sequence joins TRBV29-1 and TRBJ2-1; 12 bases fit TRBD2. The CDR3 is 14 amino acids. In germline, CDR1 is SQVTM, CDR2 ANQGSEA. Losses at the gene ends were 5 bases for V and 5 bases for J; bases not matched to a gene: 4. The CDR3 loop is CSVFGLAGNNEQFF. CDR3 DNA: TGCAGCGTTTTCGGACTAGCGGGAAACAATGAGCAGTTCTTC.

This clonotype was seen only a few times. DNA of the CDR3: TGTGCCAGCAGGGCGGGAGCCCTCGGGGAGACCCAGTACTTC. Translated: CASRAGALGETQYF. The V gene is TRBV6-6, the J gene TRBJ2-5; 7 positions match TRBD2. This CDR3 is 14 amino acids long. Germline trimming cut 6 bases from V and 5 bases from J; bases unmatched to any gene: 9. Germline V gene sequence: CDR1 MNHNY, CDR2 SVGAGI (reference sequence).

The rearrangement links TRBV12-3 or TRBV12-4 to TRBJ1-5; 10 nucleotides match TRBD1. Germline trimming cut 4 bases from V and 5 bases from J; bases unmatched to any gene: 5. The length of the CDR3 is 15 residues. The CDR3 nucleotides are TGTGCCAGCAGTTCGGGACAGGGGAAAGATCAGCCCCAGCATTTT. It encodes CASSSGQGKDQPQHF.